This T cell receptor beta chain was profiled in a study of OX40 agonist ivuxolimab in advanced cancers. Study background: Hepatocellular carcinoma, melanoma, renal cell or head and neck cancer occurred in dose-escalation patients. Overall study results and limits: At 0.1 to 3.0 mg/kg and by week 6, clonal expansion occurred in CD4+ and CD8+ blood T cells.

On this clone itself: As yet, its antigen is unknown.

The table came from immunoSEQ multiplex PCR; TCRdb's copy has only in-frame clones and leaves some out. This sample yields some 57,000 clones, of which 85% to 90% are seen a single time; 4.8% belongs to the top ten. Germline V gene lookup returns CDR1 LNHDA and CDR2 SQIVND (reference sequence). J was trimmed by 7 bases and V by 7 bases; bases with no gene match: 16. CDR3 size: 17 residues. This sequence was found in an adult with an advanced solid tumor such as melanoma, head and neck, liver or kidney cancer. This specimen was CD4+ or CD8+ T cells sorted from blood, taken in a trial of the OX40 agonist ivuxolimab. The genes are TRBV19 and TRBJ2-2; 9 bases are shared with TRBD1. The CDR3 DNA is TGTGCCAGTAATCCGGACAGGGGCCCAATTGGGGACGGGGAGCTGTTTTTT. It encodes CASNPDRGPIGDGELFF.